This TCR beta chain was recorded in a study of blood T cell repertoires in COVID-19. Study background: T cells, B-cell-depleted T cells, or PBMCs provided the cDNA or gDNA that served as material.

Original analysis: By means of reference gene primer amplification, nucleated cell counts were estimated. TCRdb's table, derived via immunoSEQ multiplex PCR, lists solely in-frame clones and lacks some. V and J calls and clone size are as listed in that table; D and trimming were resolved from the DNA. The sample holds hundreds of thousands of clones; around 87% are singletons and the top ten take roughly 1.3%. The junction had 14 bases not matched to a gene; V was cut back by 2 bases and J by 4 bases. Germline CDR1 and CDR2: SGHTS and YDEGEE. CDR3 length: 17 residues. This receptor was obtained from a man between 65 and 85 years old with acute or convalescent COVID-19. The specimen was peripheral blood. V gene TRBV5-8 combines with J gene TRBJ1-2, with 7 nucleotides matching TRBD1. For the CDR3, the DNA is TGTGCCAGCAGCTTACTTCCGGGACAGCAAGTGGCCTATGGCTACACCTTC. It translates to CASSLLPGQQVAYGYTF.